This T cell receptor beta chain comes out of a study of response to subunit inactivated influenza vaccine. Points from the study as a whole: Authors proposed each seasonal influenza vaccination draws in few new T cells.

One entry per CDR3 protein, called by TCRdb with MiXCR from the RT-PCR reads. This table holds about 480,000 distinct CDR3 sequences, about 25% found once. This clonotype was counted between two and nine times. Its cognate antigen is unknown. V shed 6 bases and J 7 bases; nucleotides not matched to a gene: 11. Germline CDR1 SGHTA, CDR2 FQGNSA. This CDR3 is built from 15 residues. This chain links TRBV7-2 with TRBJ2-1; TRBD2 agrees at 8 bases. This clonotype was obtained from a man between 50 and 59 years old who received an inactivated influenza vaccine. The input for sequencing was CD4+ T cells sorted from PBMCs, taken about 5 days after vaccination. The DNA for the CDR3 is TGTGCCAGCAGTTCGAGCGGGAGCGCCTTGAATGAGCAGTTCTTC. Its protein is CASSSSGSALNEQFF.